Described below is a single TCR beta chain sequence and its context. This sample stems from a study of cytomegalovirus exposure and HLA in healthy donors. V was trimmed by 1 base and J by 0 bases, leaving 7 bases between them. Germline CDR1 and CDR2: SGHTA and FQGNSA. This CDR3 is built from 14 residues. This PCR relied on a set of 60 Vbeta primers and 13 Jbeta primers. Libraries were prepared by immunoSEQ multiplex PCR; TCRdb keeps only in-frame clonotypes and omits some of them. This sample has some 33,000 clones, with about 60% found just once. The rearrangement links TRBV7-2 to TRBJ2-7; unclear D gene. The sequence derives from a man aged 50-60 years in good health and CMV-seropositive. Sequenced material: PBMCs. CDR3 amino acids: CASSLVSRSYEQYF. Here the CDR3 DNA reads TGTGCCAGCAGCTTAGTTTCCCGCTCCTACGAGCAGTACTTC.